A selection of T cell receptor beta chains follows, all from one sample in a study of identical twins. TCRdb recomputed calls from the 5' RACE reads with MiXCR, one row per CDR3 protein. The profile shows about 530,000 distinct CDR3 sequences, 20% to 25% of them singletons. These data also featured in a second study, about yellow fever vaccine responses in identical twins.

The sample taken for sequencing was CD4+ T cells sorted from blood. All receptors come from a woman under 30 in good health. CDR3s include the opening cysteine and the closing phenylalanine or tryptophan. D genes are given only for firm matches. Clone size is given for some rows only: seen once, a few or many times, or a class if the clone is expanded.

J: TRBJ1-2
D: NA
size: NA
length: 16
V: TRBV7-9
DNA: TGTGCCAGCAGCCTCCCACAGTCCGGCAGGGGCGGGGGCTACACCTTC
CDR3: CASSLPQSGRGGGYTF

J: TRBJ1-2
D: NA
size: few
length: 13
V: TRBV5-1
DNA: TGCGCCAGCAGCTTCTCGGCAGGCTCTGGCTACACCTTC
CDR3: CASSFSAGSGYTF

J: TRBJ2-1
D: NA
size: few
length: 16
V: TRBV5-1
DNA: TGCGCCAGCAGCTTGTTATTCTTTAGCGGTTACAATGAGCAGTTCTTC
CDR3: CASSLLFFSGYNEQFF

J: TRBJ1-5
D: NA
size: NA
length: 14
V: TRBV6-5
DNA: TGTGCCAGCAGTTACAAGGACGGAAATCAGCCCCAGCATTTT
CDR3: CASSYKDGNQPQHF

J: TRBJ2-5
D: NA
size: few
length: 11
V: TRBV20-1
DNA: TGCAGTGCTAGAATGGTAGAGACCCAGTACTTC
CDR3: CSARMVETQYF

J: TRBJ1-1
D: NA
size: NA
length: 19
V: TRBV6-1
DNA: TGTGCCAGCAGTCCCCTTTCGACGGGTTCCGCTCACCCCCACACTGAAGCTTTCTTT
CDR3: CASSPLSTGSAHPHTEAFF

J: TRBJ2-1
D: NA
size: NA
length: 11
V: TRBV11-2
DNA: TGTGCCAGCAGCTTATCGGGTTTACAGTTCTTC
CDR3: CASSLSGLQFF

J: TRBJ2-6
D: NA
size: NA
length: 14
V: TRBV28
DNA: TGTGCCACCAACCCGGGGTCTGGGGCCAACGTCCTGACTTTC
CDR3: CATNPGSGANVLTF

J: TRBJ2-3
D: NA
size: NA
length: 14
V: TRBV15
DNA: TGTGCCACCAGCAGGGAAAGCGGGCCAGATACGCAGTATTTT
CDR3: CATSRESGPDTQYF

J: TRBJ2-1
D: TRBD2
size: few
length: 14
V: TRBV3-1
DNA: TGTGCCAGCAGCCAAGTTTCTGTGGGGGGGGAGCAGTTCTTC
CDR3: CASSQVSVGGEQFF

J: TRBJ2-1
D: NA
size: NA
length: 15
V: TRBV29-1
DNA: TGCAGCGTTGAAGTAGCGGTAGAGCGGCTTGGAGAGCAGTTCTTC
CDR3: CSVEVAVERLGEQFF

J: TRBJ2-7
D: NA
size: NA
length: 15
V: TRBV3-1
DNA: TGTGCCAGCAGCCCCGGGACGGTCACAGCCTACGAGCAGTACTTC
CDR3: CASSPGTVTAYEQYF

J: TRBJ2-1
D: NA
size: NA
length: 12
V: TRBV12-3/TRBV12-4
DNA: TGTGCCTGTACACTAGCCTACAATGAGCAGTTCTTC
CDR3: CACTLAYNEQFF

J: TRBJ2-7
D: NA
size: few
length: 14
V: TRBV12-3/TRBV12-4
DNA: TGTGCCAGCAGTCCCAAGGGTCTACCCTACGAGCAGTACTTC
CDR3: CASSPKGLPYEQYF

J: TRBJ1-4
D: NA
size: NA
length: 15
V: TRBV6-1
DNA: TGTGCCAGCAGTGGATCCACGGACACGAATGAAAAACTGTTTTTT
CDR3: CASSGSTDTNEKLFF

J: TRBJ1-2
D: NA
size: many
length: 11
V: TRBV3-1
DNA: TGTGCCAGCAGCCATTCCTATGGCTACACCTTC
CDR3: CASSHSYGYTF

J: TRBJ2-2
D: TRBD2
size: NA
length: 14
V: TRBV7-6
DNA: TGTGCCAGCAGCCTGGCGGGAGCCCCCGGGGAGCTGTTTTTT
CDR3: CASSLAGAPGELFF